This TCR beta chain was sequenced in a study of blood T cell repertoires in COVID-19. This clone was seen a handful of times. TCRdb's copy holds only in-frame clones and misses some; the assay was immunoSEQ multiplex PCR. The table has 300,000 to 450,000 clones, about 90% seen once. This CDR3 is 15 amino acids long. Germline CDR1 and CDR2: MDHEN and SYDVKM. V shed 4 bases and J shed 4 bases, with 13 bases lying between them. The clonotype originates from a woman in her twenties or thirties who had been exposed to COVID-19. The chain recombines TRBV28 with TRBJ2-2, with D possibly TRBD1 on 7 matching bases. Sequencing used PBMCs or T cells enriched from blood (not recorded which). CDR3 protein: CASSSYRGGTGELFF. The CDR3 DNA reads TGTGCCAGCAGTTCATACAGGGGAGGCACCGGGGAGCTGTTTTTT.